Listed below are T cell receptor beta chains from one sample, sequenced in a study of T cell responses to AZD1222 COVID-19 vaccine. Assay: immunoSEQ multiplex PCR; the TCRdb copy retains only in-frame clones and omits some. Found here are about 150,000 clones, roughly 92% of them singletons; the top ten hold roughly 1.3%. The specimen was peripheral blood, collected on day 0 of AZD1222 vaccination. These receptors came from an adult in good health. The CDR3 runs from the conserved cysteine through the conserved F or W. Each record gives: J gene, clone size, V gene, D gene, CDR3 protein, CDR3 DNA. D genes are given only for firm matches. Some rows mark clone size as missing; the rest say once, few, many or name a class of expanded clone.

TRBJ1-1	NA	TRBV24-1	NA	CATSDFQGLAFF	TGTGCCACCAGTGATTTTCAGGGTCTCGCTTTCTTT
TRBJ1-2	NA	TRBV11-2	NA	CASSLLNGRYTF	TGTGCCAGCAGCTTATTAAACGGCCGCTACACCTTC
TRBJ2-1	NA	TRBV11-3	NA	CASSLAGTASPEQFF	TGTGCCAGCAGCTTAGCCGGGACGGCGTCCCCTGAGCAGTTCTTC
TRBJ1-1	NA	TRBV12-3/TRBV12-4	NA	CASSLGGNTEAFF	TGTGCCAGCAGTTTAGGCGGGAACACTGAAGCTTTCTTT
TRBJ2-1	NA	TRBV6-5	TRBD1	CASSSQGAHEQFF	TGTGCCAGCAGTTCCCAGGGGGCGCATGAGCAGTTCTTC
TRBJ1-2	NA	TRBV4-2	NA	CASSQHRETGYGYTF	TGTGCCAGCAGCCAACATCGTGAGACAGGCTATGGCTACACCTTC
TRBJ1-4	NA	TRBV24-1	TRBD1	CATLQGASNEKLFF	TGTGCCACCCTCCAGGGGGCATCTAATGAAAAACTGTTTTTT
TRBJ1-2	once	TRBV5-1	TRBD1	CASSFQGAKYGYTF	TGCGCCAGCAGCTTTCAGGGGGCAAAGTATGGCTACACCTTC
TRBJ2-3	NA	TRBV9	NA	CASGTASTDTQYF	TGTGCCAGCGGCACTGCTAGCACAGATACGCAGTATTTT
TRBJ2-1	NA	TRBV19	TRBD2	CASSGSGGLGNEQFF	TGTGCCAGTAGCGGGAGCGGGGGGCTGGGCAATGAGCAGTTCTTC
TRBJ1-5	NA	TRBV2	TRBD1	CASSGPGGLGQPQHF	TGTGCCAGCAGTGGTCCAGGGGGGTTGGGTCAGCCCCAGCATTTT